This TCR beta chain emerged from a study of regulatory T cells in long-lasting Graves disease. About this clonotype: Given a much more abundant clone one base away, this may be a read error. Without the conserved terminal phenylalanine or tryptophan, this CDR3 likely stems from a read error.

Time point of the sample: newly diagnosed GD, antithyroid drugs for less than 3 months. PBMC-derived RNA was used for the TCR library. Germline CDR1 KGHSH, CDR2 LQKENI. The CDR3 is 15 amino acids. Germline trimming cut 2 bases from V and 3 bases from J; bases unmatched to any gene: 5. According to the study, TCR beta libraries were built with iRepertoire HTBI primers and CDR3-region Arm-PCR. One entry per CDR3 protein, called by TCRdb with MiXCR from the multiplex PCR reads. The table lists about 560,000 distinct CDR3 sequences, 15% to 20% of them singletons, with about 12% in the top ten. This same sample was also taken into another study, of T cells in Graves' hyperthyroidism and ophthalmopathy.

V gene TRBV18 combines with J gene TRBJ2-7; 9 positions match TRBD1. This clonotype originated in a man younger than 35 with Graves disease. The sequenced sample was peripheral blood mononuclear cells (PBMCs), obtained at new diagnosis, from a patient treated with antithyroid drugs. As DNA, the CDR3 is TGTGCCAGCTCACCAGTCGGGACAGGGTTCTACGAGCAGTACTCC. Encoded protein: CASSPVGTGFYEQYS.